Listed below are T cell receptor beta chains from one sample, sequenced in a study of T cells in Graves' hyperthyroidism and ophthalmopathy. TCRdb re-called the multiplex PCR reads through MiXCR, storing one row per CDR3 protein. In the table there are under 350,000 distinct CDR3 sequences, about 20% of which are singletons. Sequencing was carried out using blood. These receptors came from a woman between 45 and 65 years old with Graves' hyperthyroidism. The CDR3 runs from the conserved cysteine through the conserved F or W. D genes are given only for firm matches. Size values are once, few and many counts, or a class for expanded clones, and some rows have none.

size: many; V: TRBV2; J: TRBJ2-5; D: -; CDR3: CASRNLALETQYF; DNA: TGTGCCAGCAGGAACCTAGCTCTGGAGACCCAGTACTTC
size: many; V: TRBV18; J: TRBJ2-3; D: TRBD1; CDR3: CASHPGTGMDTQYF; DNA: TGTGCCAGCCATCCCGGGACAGGGATGGATACGCAGTATTTT
size: -; V: TRBV7-3; J: TRBJ2-5; D: -; CDR3: CASSLGPAGETQYF; DNA: TGTGCCAGCAGCCTCGGGCCCGCCGGGGAGACCCAGTACTTC
size: many; V: TRBV27; J: TRBJ1-1; D: -; CDR3: CASSKAGAPNTEAFF; DNA: TGTGCCAGCAGTAAAGCAGGGGCCCCTAACACTGAAGCTTTCTTT
size: few; V: TRBV28; J: TRBJ2-2; D: -; CDR3: CASSSGLVGSGELFF; DNA: TGTGCCAGCAGCTCCGGGCTAGTAGGTTCCGGGGAGCTGTTTTTT
size: many; V: TRBV29-1; J: TRBJ2-3; D: -; CDR3: CSVATSVQYF; DNA: TGCAGCGTTGCCACCTCGGTACAGTATTTT
size: -; V: TRBV5-1; J: TRBJ2-7; D: -; CDR3: CASSLDQRSYEQYF; DNA: TGCGCCAGCAGCTTGGATCAGCGCTCCTACGAGCAGTACTTC
size: -; V: TRBV5-4; J: TRBJ2-3; D: -; CDR3: CASEDTGLDTQYF; DNA: TGTGCCAGCGAAGACACAGGCTTAGATACGCAGTATTTT
size: many; V: TRBV12-3/TRBV12-4; J: TRBJ2-1; D: -; CDR3: CATSLGPETYNEQFF; DNA: TGTGCCACCTCCCTGGGGCCAGAGACCTACAATGAGCAGTTCTTC
size: -; V: TRBV6-1; J: TRBJ2-7; D: -; CDR3: CASSRGPNSYEQYF; DNA: TGTGCCAGCAGCCGAGGGCCAAACTCCTACGAGCAGTACTTC
size: many; V: TRBV18; J: TRBJ1-1; D: -; CDR3: CASSPYSIRIRNTEAFF; DNA: TGTGCCAGCTCACCCTATAGTATTAGGATACGGAACACTGAAGCTTTCTTT
size: -; V: TRBV7-2; J: TRBJ2-2; D: -; CDR3: CASSSDYSTGELFF; DNA: TGTGCCAGCAGCTCTGACTACAGCACCGGGGAGCTGTTTTTT
size: -; V: TRBV20-1; J: TRBJ1-2; D: -; CDR3: CSARAHRSSEGYTF; DNA: TGCAGTGCTAGAGCCCACAGGTCCTCCGAAGGCTACACCTTC
size: -; V: TRBV10-3; J: TRBJ2-1; D: TRBD1; CDR3: CAISESRDRANEQFF; DNA: TGTGCCATCAGTGAGTCCAGGGACAGGGCCAATGAGCAGTTCTTC
size: many; V: TRBV2; J: TRBJ1-5; D: -; CDR3: CASSESLIGGRVGQPQHF; DNA: TGTGCCAGCAGTGAGAGCCTCATCGGGGGCAGGGTGGGACAGCCCCAGCATTTT
size: few; V: TRBV30; J: TRBJ1-5; D: -; CDR3: CAWSEGRTYGNQPQHF; DNA: TGTGCCTGGAGTGAAGGACGTACATACGGCAATCAGCCCCAGCATTTT
size: many; V: TRBV20-1; J: TRBJ2-7; D: -; CDR3: CSARDPGLSSHEQYF; DNA: TGCAGTGCTAGAGATCCGGGACTTTCGTCCCACGAGCAGTACTTC
size: -; V: TRBV28; J: TRBJ2-5; D: TRBD2; CDR3: CASRGLAGLQETQYF; DNA: TGTGCCAGCAGAGGACTAGCGGGCCTACAAGAGACCCAGTACTTC
size: many; V: TRBV7-8; J: TRBJ2-2; D: -; CDR3: CASSPSRVTGELFF; DNA: TGTGCCAGCAGTCCGTCTAGGGTCACCGGGGAGCTGTTTTTT
size: -; V: TRBV9; J: TRBJ2-1; D: -; CDR3: CASSLTEQGWDEQFF; DNA: TGTGCCAGCAGCCTTACCGAGCAGGGATGGGATGAGCAGTTCTTC
size: -; V: TRBV20-1; J: TRBJ2-1; D: -; CDR3: CSARDPGINNEQFF; DNA: TGCAGTGCTAGAGATCCCGGGATCAACAATGAGCAGTTCTTC
size: few; V: TRBV12-3/TRBV12-4; J: TRBJ1-4; D: TRBD1; CDR3: CASSLFTGVEKLFF; DNA: TGTGCCAGCAGTTTATTCACAGGGGTGGAAAAACTGTTTTTT
size: -; V: TRBV12-3/TRBV12-4; J: TRBJ1-6; D: -; CDR3: CASSLGGVGNSPLHF; DNA: TGTGCCAGCAGTTTAGGAGGGGTCGGTAATTCACCCCTCCACTTT
size: many; V: TRBV2; J: TRBJ2-3; D: TRBD2; CDR3: CASSEGLGLAGPNTQYF; DNA: TGTGCCAGCAGTGAAGGGTTAGGACTAGCGGGACCAAATACGCAGTATTTT
size: many; V: TRBV11-2; J: TRBJ2-1; D: -; CDR3: CASSLAGPVFF; DNA: TGTGCCAGCAGCTTAGCAGGCCCGGTGTTCTTC
size: many; V: TRBV27; J: TRBJ1-2; D: -; CDR3: CASSLIPAGSYGYTF; DNA: TGTGCCAGCAGTTTAATCCCGGCAGGGTCTTATGGCTACACCTTC
size: many; V: TRBV30; J: TRBJ2-1; D: -; CDR3: CAWSRRGSNEQFF; DNA: TGTGCCTGGAGTAGAAGGGGGTCCAATGAGCAGTTCTTC
size: few; V: TRBV19; J: TRBJ1-5; D: TRBD1; CDR3: CATQRGQVDQPQHF; DNA: TGTGCCACCCAACGCGGACAGGTCGATCAGCCCCAGCATTTT
size: -; V: TRBV20-1; J: TRBJ2-1; D: -; CDR3: CSASLGRAYEQFF; DNA: TGCAGTGCCTCACTAGGGCGGGCTTACGAGCAGTTCTTC
size: many; V: TRBV3-1; J: TRBJ2-7; D: -; CDR3: CASSRAYEQYF; DNA: TGTGCCAGCAGCCGAGCCTACGAGCAGTACTTC
size: many; V: TRBV18; J: TRBJ2-7; D: -; CDR3: CASSPPGPVEQYF; DNA: TGTGCCAGCTCACCACCGGGCCCTGTCGAGCAGTACTTC
size: many; V: TRBV28; J: TRBJ1-1; D: TRBD1; CDR3: CASGQALNTEAFF; DNA: TGTGCCAGCGGACAGGCACTGAACACTGAAGCTTTCTTT
size: many; V: TRBV6-1; J: TRBJ2-5; D: -; CDR3: CASSPGQKETQYF; DNA: TGTGCCAGCAGCCCCGGACAGAAAGAGACCCAGTACTTC
size: -; V: TRBV10-2; J: TRBJ1-2; D: TRBD1; CDR3: CASSENRGLGYTF; DNA: TGCGCCAGCAGTGAGAACAGGGGGCTAGGCTACACCTTC
size: many; V: TRBV20-1; J: TRBJ1-1; D: -; CDR3: CSARAGTTEAFF; DNA: TGCAGTGCTAGAGCAGGGACCACTGAAGCTTTCTTT
size: many; V: TRBV3-1; J: TRBJ2-5; D: -; CDR3: CASSNRQETQYF; DNA: TGTGCCAGCTCGAACAGACAAGAGACCCAGTACTTC
size: -; V: TRBV7-9; J: TRBJ2-5; D: TRBD1; CDR3: CASSSFEGAYETQYF; DNA: TGTGCCAGCAGCTCGTTTGAGGGGGCATACGAGACCCAGTACTTC
size: few; V: TRBV20-1; J: TRBJ2-7; D: TRBD1; CDR3: CSARGQGSSYEQYF; DNA: TGCAGTGCTAGAGGACAGGGATCTTCCTACGAGCAGTACTTC
size: many; V: TRBV27; J: TRBJ2-2; D: -; CDR3: CASSSGQNTGELFF; DNA: TGTGCCAGCAGTTCGGGACAGAACACCGGGGAGCTGTTTTTT
size: -; V: TRBV3-1; J: TRBJ1-4; D: TRBD1; CDR3: CASSSRDRVDEKLFF; DNA: TGTGCCAGCAGCTCCCGGGACAGGGTGGATGAAAAACTGTTTTTT
size: few; V: TRBV20-1; J: TRBJ2-3; D: TRBD2; CDR3: CSASWGGIWTDTQYF; DNA: TGCAGTGCTAGTTGGGGGGGGATTTGGACAGATACGCAGTATTTT
size: -; V: TRBV18; J: TRBJ2-1; D: -; CDR3: CAGSLGDPLDEQFF; DNA: TGTGCCGGCTCACTAGGGGACCCCTTGGATGAGCAGTTCTTC
size: once; V: TRBV6-2/TRBV6-3; J: TRBJ2-6; D: -; CDR3: CASRGFFSGANVLTF; DNA: TGTGCCAGCCGTGGGTTTTTCTCTGGGGCCAACGTCCTGACTTTC
size: many; V: TRBV6-1; J: TRBJ2-3; D: -; CDR3: CASSYTGTSVGTDTQYF; DNA: TGTGCCAGCAGTTACACCGGCACCTCAGTGGGCACAGATACGCAGTATTTT
size: few; V: TRBV4-2; J: TRBJ2-1; D: TRBD1; CDR3: CASSQVGTDNEQFF; DNA: TGTGCCAGCAGCCAAGTTGGGACAGACAATGAGCAGTTCTTC
size: -; V: TRBV5-6; J: TRBJ2-3; D: -; CDR3: CASSSTRGTDTQYF; DNA: TGTGCCAGCAGCTCAACTAGAGGCACAGATACGCAGTATTTT
size: -; V: TRBV7-9; J: TRBJ2-2; D: TRBD1; CDR3: CASSKPGQEIGELFF; DNA: TGTGCCAGCAGCAAGCCGGGACAGGAGATCGGGGAGCTGTTTTTT